The 25 T cell receptor beta chains presented below share a single source sample, sequenced in a study of regulatory T cells in long-lasting Graves disease. Specified time point: newly diagnosed GD, antithyroid drugs for less than 3 months. Making the TCR library involved RNA that had been extracted from PBMCs. Assembly of TCR beta libraries relied on iRepertoire HTBI primers together with Arm-PCR of CDR3 regions. From the multiplex PCR reads, TCRdb called clonotypes with MiXCR, one entry per CDR3 protein. The sample consists of approximately 400,000 distinct CDR3 sequences, 15% to 19% of them appearing once. The starting material was peripheral blood mononuclear cells (PBMCs), obtained at new diagnosis, from a patient treated with antithyroid drugs. These receptors were taken from a female donor with Graves disease.

In this sample, this clonotype turned up many times. The chain employs TRBV2 and TRBJ2-5; D ambiguous. This CDR3 contains 15 residues. V was cut by 6 bases and J by 0 bases, with 14 bases left in between. Germline V gene lookup returns CDR1 SNHLY and CDR2 FYNNEI. The CDR3 is CASRVRALYQETQYF. The CDR3, as DNA: TGTGCCAGCAGAGTACGGGCCTTGTACCAAGAGACCCAGTACTTC.

Concerning this clonotype itself: A read error is the likely source, as a far larger clone sits one nucleotide away. The chain recombines TRBV12-3 or TRBV12-4 with TRBJ2-1, with D possibly matching TRBD1 (5 bases). With the DNA end fitting TRBJ2-5 better, the J assignment may be wrong. The CDR3 loop spans 14 amino acids. In DNA, the CDR3 is TGTGCCAGCAGCGAAAGGGGCTACCAAGGGACCCAGTACTTC. Its protein product is CASSERGYQGTQYF.

The gene calls are TRBV12-3 or TRBV12-4 and TRBJ2-2; 9 nucleotides line up with TRBD1. This CDR3 is 14 amino acids long. The V gene end was trimmed by 7 bases and the J gene end by 3 bases; junction bases not matched to a gene: 3. The CDR3 protein is CASTRQGDTGELFF. The CDR3 nucleotides read TGTGCCAGCACCCGACAGGGGGACACCGGGGAGCTGTTTTTT.

In its sample, this clonotype was seen many times. The genes are TRBV11-2 and TRBJ2-3; D possibly corresponds to TRBD2 (5 bases). The CDR3 is made up of 14 amino acids. Per the germline V gene, CDR1 is SGHAT and CDR2 is FQNNGV. V was shortened by 6 bases and J by 4 bases, with 14 bases between the two germline ends. The CDR3 DNA sequence: TGTGCCAGCAGGATGCCCTACGGGGCAGATACGCAGTATTTT. Translated, it gives CASRMPYGADTQYF.

The CDR3 nucleotides read TGCAGCGCCAGAGGGGGGGGAGAAGGCTATGGCTACACCTTC. Translated: CSARGGGEGYGYTF. V and J are TRBV29-1 and TRBJ1-2, with a weak D call TRBD1 (6 bases). The V gene's germline CDR1 is SQVTM and CDR2 ANQGSEA. This CDR3 has 14 residues. Trimming stripped 7 bases from V and 4 bases from J, with 19 bases between.

This clonotype has a count of ten or more. This chain connects TRBV11-2 to TRBJ2-1; perhaps TRBD2 as D (6 bases). The length of the CDR3 is 15 residues. The ends were cut back, 5 bases at V and 0 bases at J, with 11 bases in the middle. Germline loops: CDR1 SGHAT, CDR2 FQNNGV. The CDR3 region is CASSPPGVSYNEQFF. The CDR3 DNA follows: TGTGCCAGCAGCCCCCCGGGGGTCTCCTACAATGAGCAGTTCTTC.

This clonotype was seen ten or more times. The J gene is TRBJ1-6, the V gene TRBV27, with D unclear. CDR1 is MNHEY, CDR2 SMNVEV, per germline (reference sequence). V was trimmed by 5 bases and J by 5 bases, leaving 10 bases between them. The CDR3 contains 14 residues. Here the CDR3 reads CASSPQIHNSPLHF. DNA of the CDR3: TGTGCCAGCAGTCCGCAGATTCATAATTCACCCCTCCACTTT.

V is TRBV18 and J is TRBJ1-4, with D possibly being TRBD1 (5 bases). The V and J ends lost 5 bases and 4 bases respectively, with 14 bases between them. The germline CDR1 and CDR2 sequences are KGHSH and LQKENI. CDR3 length: 15 residues. For the CDR3, the DNA is TGTGCCAGCTCATCCCATGGCAGGGATAATGAAAAACTGTTTTTT. It is translated as CASSSHGRDNEKLFF.

This clonotype occurred many times. The rearrangement links TRBV12-3 or TRBV12-4 to TRBJ2-7; 9 positions agree with TRBD1. The J segment lost 2 bases and the V segment lost 6 bases, leaving 8 bases of the junction unmatched. The length of the CDR3 is 15 residues. CDR3 in DNA: TGTGCCAGCAGATCCGGGACAGGGCGAACCTACGAGCAGTACTTC. It encodes CASRSGTGRTYEQYF.

This clonotype has a count of ten or more. This sequence joins TRBV20-1 and TRBJ1-2; 8 bases match TRBD1. With V trimmed by 7 bases and J by 6 bases, 16 bases remained unmatched. CDR3 length: 15 amino acids. The germline CDR1 and CDR2 sequences are DFQATT and SNEGSKA (reference sequence). The CDR3, as DNA: TGCAGTGTTCGAAGTAGGCAGGGGGCAGGGGATGGCTACACCTTC. It translates to CSVRSRQGAGDGYTF.

This clonotype was recorded at least ten times. This chain links TRBV18 with TRBJ1-6; no firm D call. With 3 bases removed from V and 5 bases from J, the gap between germline ends came to 8 bases. CDR1 is KGHSH, CDR2 LQKENI, per germline. The CDR3 loop spans 14 amino acids. CDR3 sequence: CASSPGYDNSPLHF. The CDR3 DNA sequence: TGTGCCAGCTCACCGGGGTACGATAATTCACCCCTCCACTTT.

At least ten counts were recorded for this clonotype. The V and J genes are TRBV7-3 and TRBJ1-1; D uncertain. The CDR3 spans 15 residues. CDR1 and CDR2 (germline): SGHTA, FQGTGA. V was clipped by 3 bases and J by 13 bases, with 24 bases between them. The CDR3 loop reads CASSLHRGNRAELFF. The CDR3 DNA reads TGTGCCAGCAGCTTGCATCGGGGAAACCGGGCCGAACTTTTCTTT.

This clonotype was recorded many times. The chain is built from TRBV20-1 and TRBJ2-7; 10 bases are shared with TRBD2. CDR3 length equals 14 residues. The J segment lost 3 bases and the V segment lost 6 bases, leaving 8 bases of the junction unmatched. The germline V gene encodes CDR1 DFQATT and CDR2 SNEGSKA (reference sequence). The chain's CDR3 is CSASSGTSVYEQYF. In DNA, the CDR3 is TGCAGTGCCTCCTCCGGGACTAGCGTCTACGAGCAGTACTTC.

This clonotype showed up just a few times. A single base separates this from a much larger clone, so it may be a read error. As the CDR3 is not closed by the conserved phenylalanine or tryptophan, this likely results from a read error. The chain recombines TRBV7-9 with TRBJ2-3; D is uncertain. Judging by the DNA end, TRBJ1-1 fits better; the J call may be wrong. This CDR3 is 13 amino acids long. Looked up from germline, CDR1 is SEHNR and CDR2 is FQNEAQ (reference sequence). The CDR3 bases are TGTGCCAGCAGCTTAGTAGGATTTGCTGAAGCTTTCCTT. Protein product: CASSLVGFAEAFL.

In the case of this clonotype: Since a much larger clone is just one base distant, this may be a read error. The chain couples TRBV20-1 to TRBJ2-7; D is perhaps TRBD1 (5 bases). With 3 bases removed from V and 7 bases from J, the gap between germline ends came to 19 bases. Germline-derived CDR1 and CDR2 are DFQATT and SNEGSKA (reference sequence). The CDR3 is 14 amino acids. The CDR3 here is CSARAGLRVNEQYF. DNA for the CDR3: TGCAGTGCTAGGGCAGGGCTTCGTGTCAATGAGCAGTACTTC.

The genes are TRBV6-2 or TRBV6-3 and TRBJ2-7; 7 positions agree with TRBD2. The germline V gene encodes CDR1 MNHEY and CDR2 SVGEGT. This CDR3 is built from 15 residues. With 6 bases clipped from V and 2 bases from J, the junction kept 10 bases outside the gene matches. The CDR3 nucleotides read TGTGCCAGCAGGCCCAGGACTAGAAAAGCCTACGAGCAGTACTTC. It is translated as CASRPRTRKAYEQYF.

The sample holds a few counts of this clonotype. The chain employs TRBV10-3 and TRBJ2-4; TRBD2 aligns across 7 bases. V was clipped by 6 bases and J by 5 bases; unmatched bases: 4. Germline CDR1 ENHRY, CDR2 SYGVKD. The CDR3 length is 13 residues. CDR3 in amino acids: CAISPSGENIQYF. The CDR3 nucleotides read TGTGCCATCAGCCCGAGCGGGGAAAACATTCAGTACTTC.

This clonotype was observed many times. The chain employs TRBV20-1 and TRBJ2-7; D possibly corresponds to TRBD2 (5 bases). This CDR3 is 13 amino acids long. Germline CDR1 DFQATT, CDR2 SNEGSKA (reference sequence). Trimming took off 3 bases at V and 1 base at J, with 10 bases between the two ends. This CDR3 is CSASSAESYEQYF. The DNA for the CDR3 is TGCAGTGCTAGCTCAGCGGAGTCCTACGAGCAGTACTTC.

This clonotype turned up a few times. With a much larger clone just one base away, this may be a read error. This likely comes from a read error, as the CDR3 has no conserved phenylalanine or tryptophan at its end. J is TRBJ1-1 and V is TRBV12-3 or TRBV12-4; D remains ambiguous. Trimming cost V 2 bases and J 11 bases, with 12 bases left between them. The CDR3 is made up of 12 amino acids. CDR3 loop: CASSLSTPEAFL. CDR3 bases: TGTGCCAGCAGTTTATCGACGCCGGAGGCTTTCCTT.

The chain has TRBV27 and TRBJ2-1, with D unresolved. The ends were cut back, 2 bases at V and 5 bases at J, with 4 bases in the middle. The CDR3 runs to 12 residues. Germline CDR1 MNHEY, CDR2 SMNVEV (reference sequence). The DNA of the CDR3 is TGTGCCAGCAGTTTACCCGACAATGAGCAGTTCTTC. This sequence encodes CASSLPDNEQFF.

This clonotype was counted at least ten times. This chain joins TRBV7-9 and TRBJ1-1, with 10 bases that match TRBD1. CDR1 and CDR2 (germline): SEHNR, FQNEAQ (reference sequence). V lost 1 base to trimming and J lost 7 bases; unmatched junction nucleotides: 6. The CDR3 length is 15 residues. The CDR3 sequence is CASSLVRDRGHEAFF. The CDR3 coding sequence is TGTGCCAGCAGCTTAGTCCGGGACAGGGGACATGAAGCTTTCTTT.

There are a few counts of this clonotype. The chain recombines TRBV5-1 with TRBJ2-2; D is perhaps TRBD1 (6 bases). This CDR3 contains 16 residues. V was clipped by 2 bases and J by 5 bases, with 16 bases between them. Germline lookup yields CDR1 SGHRS and CDR2 YFSETQ. CDR3 sequence reads: CASSLTTGTGTGELFF. CDR3 in DNA: TGCGCCAGCAGCTTAACCACAGGGACGGGTACCGGGGAGCTGTTTTTT.

This clonotype occurred many times. The chain carries TRBV5-5 and TRBJ2-1, with D unclear. Germline V gene sequence: CDR1 SGHKS, CDR2 YYEKEE (reference sequence). The V end lost 3 bases, the J end lost 2 bases, and 15 bases lay between the germline ends. The CDR3 sequence is 16 residues long. CDR3 sequence: CASSYRAQKTYNEQFF. The CDR3 DNA is TGTGCCAGCAGCTACAGAGCCCAAAAAACCTACAATGAGCAGTTCTTC.

This clonotype occurred many times. J is TRBJ2-7 and V is TRBV5-1, with 13 bases matching TRBD2. The CDR3 is 14 amino acids. Germline CDR1 reads SGHRS; CDR2 reads YFSETQ. With V trimmed by 1 base and J by 5 bases, 0 bases remained unmatched. The CDR3 region is CASSLTSGRDEQYF. For the CDR3, the DNA is TGCGCCAGCAGCTTGACTAGCGGGAGGGACGAGCAGTACTTC.

This clonotype was recorded once. V usage is TRBV6-1 and J usage is TRBJ2-1, with D possibly TRBD2 on 6 matching bases. Germline CDR1 reads MNHNS; CDR2 reads SASEGT. V shed 5 bases and J shed 9 bases, with 20 bases lying between them. The CDR3 covers 15 residues. The CDR3 loop is CASSYASGRDREQFF. CDR3 in DNA: TGTGCCAGCAGTTACGCCTCGGGGCGGGACCGTGAGCAGTTCTTC.